Following are 9 T cell receptor beta chains from one sample sequenced in a study of cytomegalovirus exposure and HLA in healthy donors. PCR used 60 Vbeta primers and 13 Jbeta primers. Profiling relied on immunoSEQ multiplex PCR, and the TCRdb table lists in-frame clones only, not all of them. This sample has approximately 59,000 clones, with around 80% found just once. Specimen: PBMCs. These TCRs come from a girl aged 5-17 years in good health and CMV-seropositive.

This clone was found a few times. This chain uses TRBV7-8 with TRBJ2-7; tentative D call: TRBD2 (5 bases). Trimming removed 5 bases at V and 0 bases at J, with 11 bases between. Germline V gene data show CDR1 as SGHVS and CDR2 as FQNEAQ. The length of the CDR3 is 14 residues. The CDR3 DNA is TGTGCCAGCAGCCCTCGTGGGAGCTCCTACGAGCAGTACTTC. Translated, it gives CASSPRGSSYEQYF.

The chain carries TRBV28 and TRBJ1-2; D ambiguous. CDR3 length equals 13 residues. Germline V gene sequence: CDR1 MDHEN, CDR2 SYDVKM. Deletions cut 4 bases from V and 8 bases from J, with 14 bases between. Written as DNA, the CDR3 is TGTGCCAGCAGTTGGTCGAAGGCGGGAGGCTACACCTTC. Amino acids: CASSWSKAGGYTF.

This chain uses TRBV21-1 with TRBJ2-1; TRBD1 is taken as the D call from the table, unchecked against the DNA. TRBV21-1 is tagged as a pseudogene. This CDR3 region has 13 residues. The CDR3 nucleotides read TGTGCCAGCAGCATCAGACAGGGGTCAAGGCTGTTCTTC. Translated, it gives CASSIRQGSRLFF.

CDR3 sequence reads: CASRTSDFYNEQFF. In DNA, the CDR3 is TGCGCCAGCAGAACCTCGGACTTCTACAATGAGCAGTTCTTC. This chain links TRBV10-2 with TRBJ2-1; D might be TRBD2 (5 bases). CDR1 is WSHSY and CDR2 is SAAADI in the germline V gene. V lost 6 bases, J lost 3 bases, and 12 bases lay in between. The CDR3 runs to 14 residues.

This clone was counted only a few times. CDR3 nucleotides: TGTGCCAGCAGCTTTGGGAGCAATTCACCCCTCCACTTT. It codes for CASSFGSNSPLHF. This chain joins TRBV5-5 and TRBJ1-6; D is ambiguous. Deletions cut 2 bases from V and 7 bases from J, with 7 bases between. Germline V lookup: CDR1 SGHKS, CDR2 YYEKEE (reference sequence). This CDR3 comprises 13 residues.

The genes are TRBV2 and TRBJ2-2, with 7 bases lining up with TRBD2. The CDR3 runs 15 residues. The J segment lost 3 bases and the V segment lost 7 bases, leaving 8 bases of the junction unmatched. The germline gives CDR1 SNHLY, CDR2 FYNNEI. CDR3 bases: TGTGCCAGCACCAGGGAGCGGGGATACACCGGGGAGCTGTTTTTT. It encodes CASTRERGYTGELFF. The full variable domain, in which reference TRBV2 and TRBJ2-2 provide the parts outside the CDR3, is EPEVTQTPSHQVTQMGQEVILRCVPISNHLYFYWYRQILGQKVEFLVSFYNNEISEKSEIFDDQFSVERPDGSNFTLKIRSTKLEDSAMYFCASTRERGYTGELFFGEGSRLTVL.

The chain carries TRBV7-2 and TRBJ2-1; 9 nucleotides align to TRBD2. The CDR3 is 14 amino acids. Germline V CDR1 and CDR2: SGHTA, FQGNSA. With 5 bases clipped from V and 6 bases from J, the junction kept 5 bases outside the gene matches. The CDR3 sequence is CASSPRTSANEQFF. The CDR3 DNA is TGTGCCAGCAGCCCCCGGACTAGCGCCAATGAGCAGTTCTTC. The full variable domain, its missing parts supplied by reference TRBV7-2 and TRBJ2-1, is GAGVSQSPSNKVTEKGKDVELRCDPISGHTALYWYRQSLGQGLEFLIYFQGNSAPDKSGLPSDRFSAERTGGSVSTLTIQRTQQEDSAVYLCASSPRTSANEQFFGPGTRLTVL.

This rearrangement joins TRBV7-2 to TRBJ2-1; D uncertain. Germline V lookup: CDR1 SGHTA, CDR2 FQGNSA. The V end lost 5 bases, the J end lost 9 bases, and 17 bases lay between the germline ends. This CDR3 has 14 residues. CDR3 sequence (DNA): TGTGCCAGCAGCCCCGCGTTGGTGGTGTCTGAGCAGTTCTTC. Amino acid sequence: CASSPALVVSEQFF.

V and J are TRBV5-1 and TRBJ2-7; 7 bases are a match to TRBD2. V shed 4 bases, J shed 2 bases, and the junction held 3 bases outside the gene matches. Germline V gene sequence: CDR1 SGHRS, CDR2 YFSETQ. CDR3 length: 13 residues. The DNA for the CDR3 is TGCGCCAGCAGCCCCGCGGGGGCCTACGAGCAGTACTTC. This encodes CASSPAGAYEQYF.